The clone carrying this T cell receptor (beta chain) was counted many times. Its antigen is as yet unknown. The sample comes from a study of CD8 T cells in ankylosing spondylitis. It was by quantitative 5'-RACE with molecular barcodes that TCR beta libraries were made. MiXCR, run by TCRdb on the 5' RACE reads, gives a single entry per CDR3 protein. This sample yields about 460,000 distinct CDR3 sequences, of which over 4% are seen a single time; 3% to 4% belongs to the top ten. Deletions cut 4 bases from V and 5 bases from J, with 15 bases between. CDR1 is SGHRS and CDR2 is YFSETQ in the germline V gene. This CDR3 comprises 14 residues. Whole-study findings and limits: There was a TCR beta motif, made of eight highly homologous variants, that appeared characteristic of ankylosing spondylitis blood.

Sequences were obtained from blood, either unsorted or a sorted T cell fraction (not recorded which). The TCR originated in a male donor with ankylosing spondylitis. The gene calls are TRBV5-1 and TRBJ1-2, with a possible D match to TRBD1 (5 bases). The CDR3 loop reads CASSPTVGEYGYTF. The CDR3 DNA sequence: TGCGCCAGCAGCCCGACAGTTGGCGAGTATGGCTACACCTTC.